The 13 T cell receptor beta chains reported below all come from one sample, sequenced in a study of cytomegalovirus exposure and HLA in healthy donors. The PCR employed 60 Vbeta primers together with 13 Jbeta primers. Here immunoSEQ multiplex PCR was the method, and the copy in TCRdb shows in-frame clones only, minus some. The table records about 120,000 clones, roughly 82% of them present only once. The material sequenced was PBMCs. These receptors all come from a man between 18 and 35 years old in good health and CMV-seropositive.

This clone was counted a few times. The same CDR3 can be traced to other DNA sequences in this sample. The CDR3 reads CASSSIGLEAFF. Here the CDR3 DNA reads TGTGCCAGCAGTTCTATCGGACTTGAAGCTTTCTTT. The J gene is TRBJ1-1, the V gene TRBV27; D is unresolved. This CDR3 spans 12 amino acids. Germline values: CDR1 MNHEY, CDR2 SMNVEV (reference sequence). V lost 4 bases and J lost 7, with 10 bases in between.

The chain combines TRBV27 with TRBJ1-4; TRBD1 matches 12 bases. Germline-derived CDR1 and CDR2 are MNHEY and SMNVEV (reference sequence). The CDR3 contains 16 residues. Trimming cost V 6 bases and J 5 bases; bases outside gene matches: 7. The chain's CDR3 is CASSRDRGRGNEKLFF. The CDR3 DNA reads TGTGCCAGCAGCCGGGACAGGGGGCGGGGGAATGAAAAACTGTTTTTT.

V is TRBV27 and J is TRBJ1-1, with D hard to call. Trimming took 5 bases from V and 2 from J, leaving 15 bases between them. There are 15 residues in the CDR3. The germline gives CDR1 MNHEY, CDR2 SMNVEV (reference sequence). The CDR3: CASSPSPGSNTEAFF. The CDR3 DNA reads TGTGCCAGCAGTCCCTCCCCAGGCTCAAACACTGAAGCTTTCTTT.

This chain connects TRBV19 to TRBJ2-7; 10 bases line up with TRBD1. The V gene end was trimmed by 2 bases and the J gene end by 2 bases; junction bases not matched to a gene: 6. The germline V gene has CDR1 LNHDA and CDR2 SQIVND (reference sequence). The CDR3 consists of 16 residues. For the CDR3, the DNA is TGTGCCAGTAGTATATTCCGGGACAGGGGACCCTACGAGCAGTACTTC. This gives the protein CASSIFRDRGPYEQYF.

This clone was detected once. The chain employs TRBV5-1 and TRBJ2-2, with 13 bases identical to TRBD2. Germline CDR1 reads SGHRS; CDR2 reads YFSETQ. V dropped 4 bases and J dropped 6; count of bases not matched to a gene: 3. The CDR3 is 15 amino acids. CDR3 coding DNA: TGCGCCAGCAGCCCTGGGACTAGCGGGGCCGGGGAGCTGTTTTTT. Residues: CASSPGTSGAGELFF.

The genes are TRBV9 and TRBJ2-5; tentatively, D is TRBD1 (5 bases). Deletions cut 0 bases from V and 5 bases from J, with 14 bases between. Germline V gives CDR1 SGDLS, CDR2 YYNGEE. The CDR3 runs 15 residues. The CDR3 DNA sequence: TGTGCCAGCAGCGTAGGCGACAGCCTGGGGGAGACCCAGTACTTC. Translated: CASSVGDSLGETQYF. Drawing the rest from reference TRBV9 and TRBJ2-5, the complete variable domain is DSGVTQTPKHLITATGQRVTLRCSPRSGDLSVYWYQQSLDQGLQFLIQYYNGEERAKGNILERFSAQQFPDLHSELNLSSLELGDSALYFCASSVGDSLGETQYFGPGTRLLVL.

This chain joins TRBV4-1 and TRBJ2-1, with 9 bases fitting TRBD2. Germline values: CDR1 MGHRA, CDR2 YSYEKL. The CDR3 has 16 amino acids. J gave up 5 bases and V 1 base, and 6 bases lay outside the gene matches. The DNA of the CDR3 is TGCGCCAGCAGCCAAGTGCGGGGGGGTGGAAACAATGAGCAGTTCTTC. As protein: CASSQVRGGGNNEQFF.

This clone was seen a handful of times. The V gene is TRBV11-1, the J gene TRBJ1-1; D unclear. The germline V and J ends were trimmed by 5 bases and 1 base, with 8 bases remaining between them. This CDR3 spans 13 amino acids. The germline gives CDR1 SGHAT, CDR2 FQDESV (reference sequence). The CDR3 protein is CASSHIWNTEAFF. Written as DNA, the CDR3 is TGTGCCAGCAGCCACATTTGGAACACTGAAGCTTTCTTT.

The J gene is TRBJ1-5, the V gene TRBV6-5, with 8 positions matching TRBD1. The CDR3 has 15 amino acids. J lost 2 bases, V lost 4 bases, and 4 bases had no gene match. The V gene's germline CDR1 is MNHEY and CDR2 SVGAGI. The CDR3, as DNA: TGTGCCAGCAGTTCCCAGGGGGCAGGCAATCAGCCCCAGCATTTT. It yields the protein CASSSQGAGNQPQHF.

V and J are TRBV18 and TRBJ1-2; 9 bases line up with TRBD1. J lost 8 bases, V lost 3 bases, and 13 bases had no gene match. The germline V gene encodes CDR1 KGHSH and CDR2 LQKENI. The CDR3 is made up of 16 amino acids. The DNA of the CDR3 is TGTGCCAGCTCACCCCGTCCCGGGACAGGGTCTGGCGGCTACACCTTC. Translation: CASSPRPGTGSGGYTF.

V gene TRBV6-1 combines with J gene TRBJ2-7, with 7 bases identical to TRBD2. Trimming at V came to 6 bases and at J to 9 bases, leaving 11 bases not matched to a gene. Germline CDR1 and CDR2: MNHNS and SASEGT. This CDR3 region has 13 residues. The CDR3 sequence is CASSLNGWGGQYF. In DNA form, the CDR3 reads TGTGCCAGCAGCCTCAACGGTTGGGGGGGGCAGTACTTC.

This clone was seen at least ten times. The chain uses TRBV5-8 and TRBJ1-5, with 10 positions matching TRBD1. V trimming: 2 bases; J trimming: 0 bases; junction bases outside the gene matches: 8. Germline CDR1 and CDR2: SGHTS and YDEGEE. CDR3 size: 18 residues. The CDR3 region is CASSFPGQGTTSNQPQHF. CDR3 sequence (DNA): TGTGCCAGCAGCTTCCCGGGACAGGGGACGACTAGCAATCAGCCCCAGCATTTT. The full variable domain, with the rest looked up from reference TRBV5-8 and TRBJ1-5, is EAGVTQSPTHLIKTRGQQATLRCSPISGHTSVYWYQQALGLGLQFLLWYDEGEERNRGNFPPRFSGRQFPNYSSELNVNALELEDSALYLCASSFPGQGTTSNQPQHFGDGTRLSIL.

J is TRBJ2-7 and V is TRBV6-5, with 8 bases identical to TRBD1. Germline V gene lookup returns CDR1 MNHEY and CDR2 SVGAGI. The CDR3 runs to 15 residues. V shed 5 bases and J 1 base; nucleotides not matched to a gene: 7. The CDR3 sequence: CASSLDRALSYEQYF. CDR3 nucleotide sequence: TGTGCCAGCAGTCTGGACAGGGCCTTATCCTACGAGCAGTACTTC.